The source of this T cell receptor (beta chain) is a study of cytomegalovirus exposure and HLA in healthy donors. Study summary: In a later analysis, the roughly 120 validation repertoires were reported to have used the same platform as the roughly 730 first-cohort repertoires. Notes on the study in general: Reports showed the classifier diagnosing cytomegalovirus status with high specificity and sensitivity. The study put some 160 TCR beta chains on its list as cytomegalovirus-associated. A later analysis found first-cohort TCR clusters tended to co-occur in the 90 to 150 validation repertoires.

Regarding this clone: Its specificity is unknown.

The CDR3 covers 16 residues. CDR1 SGHAT and CDR2 FQDESV come from the germline V gene (reference sequence). Unmatched junction bases numbered 10, after V lost 3 bases and J lost 4 bases. Profiling relied on immunoSEQ multiplex PCR, and the TCRdb table lists in-frame clones only, not all of them. The sample consists of tens of thousands of clones, approximately 95% of them appearing once. The rearrangement joins TRBV11-1 to TRBJ2-7; 9 bases line up with TRBD2. The receptor comes from a woman aged 18-29 years in good health and CMV-seronegative. Sequencing was performed on PBMCs. The CDR3 sequence is CASSLGLSSGGYEQYF. For the CDR3, the DNA is TGTGCCAGCAGCTTGGGTCTCAGTAGCGGGGGTTACGAGCAGTACTTC.